The rows below give T cell receptor beta chains drawn from one sample of a study of control samples from healthy donors and cancer patients. Some clones are missing from TCRdb's copy, which holds only in-frame ones; the method was immunoSEQ multiplex PCR. This sample has about 130,000 clones, with about 94% found just once. Material: PBMCs. Every receptor here comes from a man in his 60s with colorectal cancer. CDR3s include the opening cysteine and the closing phenylalanine or tryptophan. A D gene is named only where the DNA matches it firmly. Clone size is not always given. Where it is, it says once, few, many or a class for expanded clones.

clone_size	v_call	d_call	j_call	cdr3_aa	cdr3_nt
-	TRBV6-2/TRBV6-3	TRBD1	TRBJ1-5	CASSDPGQGNQPQHF	TGTGCCAGCAGTGACCCGGGACAGGGCAATCAGCCCCAGCATTTT
-	TRBV19	-	TRBJ2-2	CASMVQEGIGELFF	TGTGCCAGTATGGTACAGGAAGGAATCGGGGAGCTGTTTTTT
-	TRBV24-1	-	TRBJ1-2	CATSDSDRGGYTF	TGTGCCACCAGTGACTCGGACAGAGGTGGCTACACCTTC
-	TRBV18	TRBD2	TRBJ2-1	CASSPERTSNEQFF	TGTGCCAGCTCACCAGAGCGGACTAGCAATGAGCAGTTCTTC
-	TRBV6-1	-	TRBJ1-5	CASSEARTDYQPQHF	TGTGCCAGCAGTGAAGCCCGGACAGATTATCAGCCCCAGCATTTT
-	TRBV11-1	-	TRBJ1-1	CASSLNSARNTEAFF	TGTGCCAGCAGCTTAAATTCGGCCAGAAACACTGAAGCTTTCTTT
once	TRBV27	-	TRBJ1-5	CASSLGGGRQPQHF	TGTGCCAGCAGTTTGGGGGGCGGGCGGCAGCCCCAGCATTTT
once	TRBV5-5	TRBD1	TRBJ2-7	CASSLLTGGSYEQYF	TGTGCCAGCAGCTTGTTGACAGGGGGGTCCTACGAGCAGTACTTC
-	TRBV4-1	-	TRBJ1-4	CASSQASAGKLFF	TGCGCCAGCAGCCAAGCATCTGCGGGAAAACTGTTTTTT
-	TRBV7-9	-	TRBJ1-4	CASSLVAGNEKLFF	TGTGCCAGCAGCTTAGTGGCGGGAAATGAAAAACTGTTTTTT
-	TRBV7-8	TRBD1	TRBJ1-2	CASSSGQGAYGYTF	TGTGCCAGCAGCTCCGGACAGGGTGCCTATGGCTACACCTTC
once	TRBV29-1	-	TRBJ1-1	CSGGSRLFEAFF	TGCAGCGGCGGAAGCCGGTTATTCGAAGCTTTCTTT
-	TRBV7-7	-	TRBJ2-1	CASSLDRDAYNEQFF	TGTGCCAGCAGCTTAGACAGGGATGCCTACAATGAGCAGTTCTTC
-	TRBV6-5	-	TRBJ1-5	CASSYSGGSDQPQHF	TGTGCCAGCAGTTACTCAGGAGGGTCGGATCAGCCCCAGCATTTT
-	TRBV7-9	-	TRBJ2-5	CASSPWTGFQETQYF	TGTGCCAGCAGCCCGTGGACGGGTTTCCAAGAGACCCAGTACTTC
-	TRBV6-5	-	TRBJ1-4	CASLSPTNEKLFF	TGTGCCAGCCTGTCCCCAACTAATGAAAAACTGTTTTTT
-	TRBV19	TRBD1	TRBJ1-1	CASSGRGTEAFF	TGTGCCAGTAGTGGCAGGGGGACTGAAGCTTTCTTT
-	TRBV5-6	TRBD1	TRBJ1-2	CASSPRQGALTF	TGTGCCAGCAGCCCAAGACAGGGGGCCTTGACCTTC
-	TRBV28	-	TRBJ1-5	CASSFRGWVALNQPQHF	TGTGCCAGCAGTTTTAGAGGGTGGGTCGCGCTAAATCAGCCCCAGCATTTT
-	TRBV5-1	-	TRBJ1-1	CASSVGRSNTEAFF	TGCGCCAGCAGCGTGGGACGGTCGAACACTGAAGCTTTCTTT
-	TRBV7-2	-	TRBJ2-6	CASSLDRRSLSGANVLTF	TGTGCCAGCAGCTTAGACCGAAGGTCTCTTTCTGGGGCCAACGTCCTGACTTTC
-	TRBV12-5	TRBD1	TRBJ1-4	CASGSHPRTGYEKLFF	TGTGCTAGTGGTTCCCACCCTAGGACAGGGTATGAAAAACTGTTTTTT
-	TRBV6-1	TRBD1	TRBJ1-6	CASSEAPGGINSPLHF	TGTGCCAGCAGTGAAGCTCCAGGGGGAATTAATTCACCCCTCCACTTT
-	TRBV4-2	-	TRBJ1-2	CASSQDWAGEEGYGYTF	TGTGCCAGCAGCCAAGATTGGGCCGGGGAAGAGGGCTATGGCTACACCTTC
-	TRBV11-2	-	TRBJ2-5	CASSLVRAHYQETQYF	TGTGCCAGCAGCTTAGTCAGGGCGCACTACCAAGAGACCCAGTACTTC
-	TRBV28	TRBD1	TRBJ1-4	CASRMGGGNDEKLFF	TGTGCCAGCCGAATGGGAGGGGGCAATGATGAAAAACTGTTTTTT
-	TRBV10-3	-	TRBJ2-3	CAISDSGAKDTQYF	TGTGCCATCAGTGACTCGGGGGCCAAAGATACGCAGTATTTT
few	TRBV5-1	-	TRBJ2-2	CASSLSSEVTGELFF	TGCGCCAGCAGCCTCTCCTCCGAGGTCACCGGGGAGCTGTTTTTT
once	TRBV7-9	-	TRBJ2-3	CASSLGAARTDTQYF	TGTGCCAGCAGCTTAGGGGCCGCGCGCACAGATACGCAGTATTTT
-	TRBV6-2/TRBV6-3	-	TRBJ1-5	CASSYSTRGSNQPQHF	TGTGCCAGCAGTTACTCGACCCGGGGTAGCAATCAGCCCCAGCATTTT
-	TRBV7-8	-	TRBJ1-5	CASSALGGKGGGLPQHF	TGTGCCAGCAGCGCCCTCGGGGGAAAGGGCGGCGGGCTCCCCCAGCATTTT
-	TRBV6-5	-	TRBJ1-1	CASSYSRRGGTEAFF	TGTGCCAGCAGTTACTCGAGGCGGGGGGGCACTGAAGCTTTCTTT
-	TRBV4-1	TRBD2	TRBJ2-5	CASSPPASGGETQYF	TGCGCCAGCAGCCCCCCGGCTAGCGGGGGAGAGACCCAGTACTTC
-	TRBV2	-	TRBJ1-3	CASSGPVSGNTIYF	TGTGCCAGCAGTGGCCCGGTCTCTGGAAACACCATATATTTT
-	TRBV10-3	-	TRBJ2-5	CAISESTRPETQYF	TGTGCCATCAGTGAGTCGACCCGCCCCGAGACCCAGTACTTC
once	TRBV5-1	-	TRBJ2-5	CASSPSTGPLETQYF	TGCGCCAGCAGTCCAAGTACGGGACCCTTGGAGACCCAGTACTTC
-	TRBV19	TRBD1	TRBJ1-1	CASRARQGNTEAFF	TGTGCCAGTAGAGCAAGACAGGGAAATACTGAAGCTTTCTTT
-	TRBV6-9	-	TRBJ2-6	CASSYNGSSGANVLTF	TGTGCCAGCAGTTATAACGGCAGCTCTGGGGCCAACGTCCTGACTTTC
-	TRBV11-2	-	TRBJ2-3	CASSPRRGATSTQYF	TGTGCCAGCAGCCCACGAAGGGGGGCTACCTCTACGCAGTATTTT
-	TRBV29-1	TRBD1	TRBJ2-7	CSVEGQGQAEYEQYF	TGCAGCGTTGAAGGACAGGGGCAGGCCGAATACGAGCAGTACTTC
-	TRBV5-6	-	TRBJ1-2	CASSLVTGIYGYTF	TGTGCCAGCAGCTTGGTCACAGGGATATATGGCTACACCTTC
-	TRBV19	TRBD1	TRBJ2-3	CASSIVTGAADTQYF	TGTGCCAGTAGTATTGTAACAGGGGCAGCAGATACGCAGTATTTT
-	TRBV9	-	TRBJ1-3	CASSEDGSVSGNTIYF	TGTGCCAGCAGCGAGGACGGGAGCGTTTCTGGAAACACCATATATTTT
once	TRBV27	-	TRBJ1-1	CASSFRRNTEAFF	TGTGCCAGCAGTTTTCGCAGGAACACTGAAGCTTTCTTT
-	TRBV9	-	TRBJ1-6	CASSPGLHYNSPLHF	TGTGCCAGCAGCCCGGGACTTCATTATAATTCACCCCTCCACTTT
-	TRBV19	TRBD2	TRBJ2-3	CASSIGSGGAFSDTQYF	TGTGCCAGTAGTATAGGATCCGGGGGGGCGTTCTCAGATACGCAGTATTTT
few	TRBV30	-	TRBJ1-5	CAWSRVLSNQPQHF	TGTGCCTGGAGTAGGGTCCTGAGCAATCAGCCCCAGCATTTT
-	TRBV11-3	TRBD2	TRBJ2-3	CASSSRGADTQYF	TGTGCCAGCAGCTCCCGGGGGGCAGATACGCAGTATTTT
-	TRBV5-1	TRBD1	TRBJ2-4	CASSLEGQGAAKNIQYF	TGCGCCAGCAGCTTGGAAGGACAGGGGGCGGCCAAAAACATTCAGTACTTC
-	TRBV11-3	-	TRBJ2-5	CASSGDQETQYF	TGTGCCAGCAGCGGGGACCAAGAGACCCAGTACTTC